The 27 T cell receptor beta chains below were found in one sample sequenced in a study of chemoradiotherapy in HPV16-positive cancers. Here immunoSEQ multiplex PCR was the method, and the copy in TCRdb shows in-frame clones only, minus some. The sample has approximately 9,300 clones; 84% are singletons. This specimen consisted of blood, obtained from a patient who underwent chemoradiotherapy. The receptors were gathered from a human donor with HPV-associated anogenital cancer.

The chain combines TRBV11-2 with TRBJ1-1; D not certain. The V and J ends lost 5 bases and 5 bases respectively, with 6 bases between them. This CDR3 has 11 residues. The V gene's germline CDR1 is SGHAT and CDR2 FQNNGV. The CDR3 protein is CASSPRTEAFF. The CDR3 nucleotides read TGTGCCAGCAGCCCCCGGACTGAAGCTTTCTTT.

V is TRBV27 and J is TRBJ2-3; 7 bases fit TRBD1. Trimming took 8 bases from V and 6 from J; bases not matched to a gene: 8. The CDR3 is 13 residues long. Germline-derived CDR1 and CDR2 are MNHEY and SMNVEV (reference sequence). CDR3 in amino acids: CASSLGGPDTQYF. In DNA form, the CDR3 reads TGTGCCAGCTCGCTAGGGGGCCCCGATACGCAGTATTTT.

The chain recombines TRBV20-1 with TRBJ1-1; D gene uncertain. Per the germline V gene, CDR1 is DFQATT and CDR2 is SNEGSKA (reference sequence). The CDR3 loop spans 8 amino acids. The V gene lost 3 bases and the J gene lost 11 bases, with 4 bases spanning the gap. The DNA for the CDR3 is TGCAGTGCTAGCCCCGCTTTCTTT. Translating gives CSASPAFF.

This clone was recorded once. This chain uses TRBV6-5 with TRBJ2-1; TRBD2 matches at 10 bases. V trimming: 4 bases; J trimming: 12 bases; junction bases outside the gene matches: 15. Germline V gene sequence: CDR1 MNHEY, CDR2 SVGAGI. The CDR3 is made up of 16 amino acids. CDR3 DNA sequence: TGTGCCAGCAGTTCACCAAGCGGGGGGGCTTTTCAGGGGCAGTTCTTC. It is translated as CASSSPSGGAFQGQFF.

This clone was detected only a few times. This sequence joins TRBV2 and TRBJ2-7; weak D call: TRBD1 (6 bases). There are 12 residues in the CDR3. V gave up 7 bases and J gave up 2 bases, with 9 bases separating them. In germline, CDR1 is SNHLY, CDR2 FYNNEI. The DNA of the CDR3 is TGTGCCAGCAAGGACAGAGCCTACGAGCAGTACTTC. Translating gives CASKDRAYEQYF.

The chain links TRBV7-8 to TRBJ2-7; TRBD1 is a possible D gene (5 bases). With 5 bases removed from V and 1 base from J, the gap between germline ends came to 12 bases. The CDR3 spans 14 residues. CDR1 is SGHVS and CDR2 is FQNEAQ in the germline V gene. CDR3 protein: CASSGEDRSYEQYF. The CDR3 nucleotides read TGTGCCAGCAGCGGAGAAGACAGATCCTACGAGCAGTACTTC.

This clone was counted once. V and J are TRBV7-3 and TRBJ2-3; the match to TRBD2 covers 10 bases. CDR1 is SGHTA, CDR2 FQGTGA, per germline. The CDR3 extends over 15 amino acids. J gave up 1 base and V 5 bases, and 3 bases lay outside the gene matches. The CDR3 protein is CASSQGLAGTDTQYF. CDR3 nucleotides: TGTGCCAGCAGCCAAGGACTAGCGGGCACAGATACGCAGTATTTT.

The chain recombines TRBV27 with TRBJ2-5; 10 bases are a match to TRBD1. CDR1 and CDR2 from the germline V gene are MNHEY and SMNVEV (reference sequence). J was trimmed by 2 bases and V by 5 bases; bases with no gene match: 2. CDR3 length: 14 amino acids. As DNA, the CDR3 is TGTGCCAGCAGTAGACAGGGGGCACAAGAGACCCAGTACTTC. Residues: CASSRQGAQETQYF.

This sequence joins TRBV18 and TRBJ1-6; TRBD1 matches at 7 bases. Germline CDR1 and CDR2: KGHSH and LQKENI. J gave up 9 bases and V 1 base, and 6 bases lay outside the gene matches. CDR3 length: 15 amino acids. CDR3 coding DNA: TGTGCCAGCTCACCACGGTCAGGGGGACTTTCACCCCTCCACTTT. Protein product: CASSPRSGGLSPLHF. Full variable domain (missing parts from reference TRBV18 and TRBJ1-6): NAGVMQNPRHLVRRRGQEARLRCSPMKGHSHVYWYRQLPEEGLKFMVYLQKENIIDESGMPKERFSAEFPKEGPSILRIQQVVRGDSAAYFCASSPRSGGLSPLHFGNGTRLTVT.

This clone appeared once. The genes are TRBV5-1 and TRBJ2-1; no definite D call. The CDR3 runs to 14 residues. Germline values: CDR1 SGHRS, CDR2 YFSETQ. V lost 2 bases and J lost 6, with 12 bases in between. CDR3 sequence: CASSLSSSTNEQFF. The CDR3 DNA follows: TGCGCCAGCAGCTTATCGTCCAGTACCAATGAGCAGTTCTTC.

This clone was recorded a few times. The chain employs TRBV19 and TRBJ1-1, with TRBD1 identical over 9 bases. The J segment lost 4 bases and the V segment lost 7 bases, leaving 7 bases of the junction unmatched. CDR1 LNHDA and CDR2 SQIVND come from the germline V gene (reference sequence). CDR3 length equals 14 residues. CDR3 bases: TGTGCCAGTAACACAGGGGGCGCGGGCACTGAAGCTTTCTTT. This codes for CASNTGGAGTEAFF.

This chain's CDR3 is CASSRGQGGQETQYF. The CDR3 bases are TGTGCCAGCAGCCGGGGACAGGGAGGCCAAGAGACCCAGTACTTC. The V call is TRBV7-2, the J call TRBJ2-5, with 9 nucleotides matching TRBD1. The V gene end was trimmed by 5 bases and the J gene end by 1 base; junction bases not matched to a gene: 5. The CDR3 is made up of 15 amino acids. From germline, CDR1 is SGHTA and CDR2 FQGNSA. Drawing the rest from reference TRBV7-2 and TRBJ2-5, the complete variable domain is GAGVSQSPSNKVTEKGKDVELRCDPISGHTALYWYRQSLGQGLEFLIYFQGNSAPDKSGLPSDRFSAERTGGSVSTLTIQRTQQEDSAVYLCASSRGQGGQETQYFGPGTRLLVL.

V gene TRBV9 combines with J gene TRBJ2-6; 12 bases are shared with TRBD2. CDR1 is SGDLS and CDR2 is YYNGEE in the germline V gene. The junction had 6 bases not matched to a gene; V was cut back by 0 bases and J by 2 bases. The CDR3 is 19 residues long. The CDR3: CASSVAPSGGGAGANVLTF. For the CDR3, the DNA is TGTGCCAGCAGCGTAGCTCCTAGCGGGGGGGGAGCTGGGGCCAACGTCCTGACTTTC.

The chain has TRBV7-9 and TRBJ1-1, with a weak D call TRBD1 (5 bases). This CDR3 comprises 15 residues. From germline, CDR1 is SEHNR and CDR2 FQNEAQ (reference sequence). V lost 4 bases, J lost 1 base, and 13 bases lay in between. CDR3 region: CASSSPATENTEAFF. The CDR3 nucleotides read TGTGCCAGCAGCTCCCCCGCGACAGAGAACACTGAAGCTTTCTTT.

The V call is TRBV6-6, the J call TRBJ2-7; D perhaps matches TRBD2 (5 bases). V was clipped by 2 bases and J by 3 bases, with 8 bases between them. The CDR3 spans 13 residues. The germline V gene has CDR1 MNHNY and CDR2 SVGAGI (reference sequence). CDR3 loop: CASSYDTSYEQYF. In DNA, the CDR3 is TGTGCCAGCAGTTACGACACTAGCTACGAGCAGTACTTC.

This chain links TRBV5-1 with TRBJ1-4; 7 nucleotides line up with TRBD1. Germline CDR1 SGHRS, CDR2 YFSETQ. The CDR3 contains 17 residues. Trimming at V came to 5 bases and at J to 4 bases, leaving 14 bases not matched to a gene. This chain's CDR3 is CASRPKSTGTVNEKLFF. Here the CDR3 DNA reads TGCGCCAGCAGACCTAAGTCCACTGGGACAGTTAATGAAAAACTGTTTTTT. The full variable domain, its missing parts supplied by reference TRBV5-1 and TRBJ1-4, is KAGVTQTPRYLIKTRGQQVTLSCSPISGHRSVSWYQQTPGQGLQFLFEYFSETQRNKGNFPGRFSGRQFSNSRSEMNVSTLELGDSALYLCASRPKSTGTVNEKLFFGSGTQLSVL.

The chain carries TRBV7-9 and TRBJ2-2, with D tentatively TRBD2 (5 bases). Per germline, CDR1 SEHNR and CDR2 FQNEAQ (reference sequence). V was trimmed by 5 bases and J by 4 bases, leaving 17 bases between them. CDR3 length: 16 residues. The CDR3 DNA follows: TGTGCCAGCAGCCCGAAGGTGCGGGTTTCCACCGGGGAGCTGTTTTTT. Residues: CASSPKVRVSTGELFF.

This chain links TRBV27 with TRBJ1-1; D ambiguous. Germline loops: CDR1 MNHEY, CDR2 SMNVEV (reference sequence). CDR3 length: 15 amino acids. V was pared by 3 bases and J by 4 bases, with 15 bases between. The chain's CDR3 is CASSLGNEPATEAFF. The CDR3 DNA reads as TGTGCCAGCAGTTTGGGAAATGAACCGGCCACTGAAGCTTTCTTT.

This clone was counted between two and nine times. The chain links TRBV28 to TRBJ1-3; D is unclear. This CDR3 has 11 amino acids. V was shortened by 4 bases and J by 3 bases, with 1 base between the two germline ends. Germline V gives CDR1 MDHEN, CDR2 SYDVKM. The CDR3 DNA is TGTGCCAGCAGTTATGGAAACACCATATATTTT. This codes for CASSYGNTIYF. The entire variable domain, with the rest obtained from reference TRBV28 and TRBJ1-3, is as follows: DVKVTQSSRYLVKRTGEKVFLECVQDMDHENMFWYRQDPGLGLRLIYFSYDVKMKEKGDIPEGYSVSREKKERFSLILESASTNQTSMYLCASSYGNTIYFGEGSWLTVV.

This clone was detected once. CDR3 DNA: TGTGCCAGCAGCTTCCTTGAGGGTCCAAGCTACAATGAGCAGTTCTTC. It codes for CASSFLEGPSYNEQFF. The chain has TRBV5-6 and TRBJ2-1, with D perhaps matching TRBD2 (5 bases). The V gene lost 2 bases and the J gene lost 3 bases, with 15 bases spanning the gap. Germline CDR1 reads SGHDT; CDR2 reads YYEEEE. CDR3 length: 16 amino acids.

The genes are TRBV6-1 and TRBJ2-7; D gene unclear. Trimming took 3 bases from V and 2 from J, leaving 11 bases between them. This CDR3 is built from 14 residues. The germline gives CDR1 MNHNS, CDR2 SASEGT. The CDR3 DNA is TGTGCCAGCAGTGAGGGCAGCCAGCCCTACGAGCAGTACTTC. Its translation: CASSEGSQPYEQYF.

This clone has just a few counts. The V gene is TRBV9, the J gene TRBJ1-1; possible D gene TRBD1, 5 bases. Trimming took 0 bases from V and 4 from J, leaving 10 bases between them. The CDR3 has 14 amino acids. Germline V gives CDR1 SGDLS, CDR2 YYNGEE. The CDR3 reads CASSVEGKSTEAFF. CDR3 in DNA: TGTGCCAGCAGCGTAGAGGGGAAGAGCACTGAAGCTTTCTTT. Full variable domain (remainder filled in from reference TRBV9 and TRBJ1-1): DSGVTQTPKHLITATGQRVTLRCSPRSGDLSVYWYQQSLDQGLQFLIQYYNGEERAKGNILERFSAQQFPDLHSELNLSSLELGDSALYFCASSVEGKSTEAFFGQGTRLTVV.

The chain links TRBV15 to TRBJ2-5; tentatively, D is TRBD2 (6 bases). V lost 1 base and J 1 base, leaving 16 bases between the germline ends. Germline V gives CDR1 LNHNV, CDR2 YYDKDF (reference sequence). This CDR3 has 17 amino acids. CDR3 sequence: CATSRAGGLSTQETQYF. CDR3 nucleotide sequence: TGTGCCACCAGCAGAGCCGGAGGACTATCGACCCAAGAGACCCAGTACTTC.

V usage is TRBV5-6 and J usage is TRBJ1-1; perhaps TRBD1 as D (6 bases). This CDR3 is 14 amino acids long. V lost 7 bases, J lost 0 bases, and 13 bases lay in between. Germline lookup yields CDR1 SGHDT and CDR2 YYEEEE. CDR3 bases: TGTGCCAGCCTCAAAAGGGGGTTGAACACTGAAGCTTTCTTT. This encodes CASLKRGLNTEAFF.

The chain couples TRBV6-4 to TRBJ2-3; 10 bases are shared with TRBD2. Trimming at V came to 2 bases and at J to 4 bases, leaving 6 bases not matched to a gene. This CDR3 spans 16 amino acids. The V gene's germline CDR1 is MRHNA and CDR2 SNTAGT. The chain's CDR3 is CASSDEASGGPDTQYF. The CDR3 DNA reads TGTGCCAGCAGTGACGAAGCTAGCGGGGGCCCAGATACGCAGTATTTT.

The chain links TRBV28 to TRBJ1-3; the match to TRBD1 covers 7 bases. Germline loops: CDR1 MDHEN, CDR2 SYDVKM. This CDR3 has 11 amino acids. For the CDR3, the DNA is TGTGCTACAGGGGCGGGAAACACCATATATTTT. It encodes CATGAGNTIYF.

The chain employs TRBV28 and TRBJ2-7, with TRBD2 identical over 7 bases. Germline CDR1 and CDR2: MDHEN and SYDVKM. The CDR3 length is 12 residues. Unmatched junction bases numbered 3, after V lost 7 bases and J lost 3 bases. The CDR3 region has the DNA TGTGCCAGCACCGGGGAGGGCTACGAGCAGTACTTC. Amino acids: CASTGEGYEQYF.